This record covers a single TCR beta chain. This clonotype has a handful of counts. It lacks a known antigen. The record has no base qualities; no much larger clone is one base away. PBMCs were isolated by Ficoll-Paque density gradient centrifugation. This entry comes from a study of T-cell memory formation after mild COVID-19 (TCRdb year 2021). With regard to the full study: TCR sequence clusters from the two donors were largely donor specific. In two donors, T-cell clones that expanded and contracted after mild COVID-19 were followed by sequencing TCRalpha and TCRbeta repertoires longitudinally. Two young, previously healthy adult volunteers made up the cohort, one male and one female.

Broad study findings and their caveats: The detection of some responding clones in pre-infection memory suggests that pre-existing cross-reactive memory T cells joined the SARS-CoV-2 response. The study included only two mild cases, and larger cohorts that include severe cases with pre-infection samples were judged to be necessary. Balanced CD4/CD8 phenotypes were observed for clones contracting from day 15 to 85, whereas a bias towards CD4+ was observed for a second wave of clones expanding from day 15 to 37. Whether the second-wave clones peaking on day 37 were SARS-CoV-2 specific was not confirmed. Contracting CD4+ clones turned up mainly in the CM and EM memory subsets, whereas EMRA was where CD8+ clones were enriched.

TCRdb shows the sequencer as Illumina NovaSeq 6000. TCRalpha and TCRbeta cDNA libraries were constructed by 5'RACE with constant-segment primers, with sample barcodes and unique molecular identifiers being introduced. Trizol reagent was used to extract RNA from every sample. Amplification of the libraries took two PCR steps, and the second step added a second sample barcode plus Illumina TruSeq adapters. Sequencing of the libraries was done on an Illumina NovaSeq, producing 2 x 150 bp paired-end reads. The original pipeline was this. With migec v1.2.7, reads were demultiplexed and then collapsed into UMI-guided consensus sequences. Using mixcr v2.1.11, UMI consensuses were aligned to TRA and TRB V and J templates and then assembled into clonotypes. Expanded or contracted clonotypes were those called significant by both edgeR and NoisET, with noise models trained on biological replicates. For edgeR calls, the thresholds were a false discovery rate-adjusted p below 0.01 and a log2 fold-change of 1. As an exploratory analysis of dynamics, max-normalized trajectories of the 1000 most abundant clonotypes were examined by PCA with hierarchical clustering. The CD4 or CD8 phenotype of responding clones was assigned using the separately sequenced CD4+ and CD8+ repertoires. TCRdb's own reprocessing of the public reads used fastp at Q25 and MiXCR and kept productive beta chains. Rows merge per CDR3 protein into single entries with the most common DNA and genes. The V and J calls and clone size are TCRdb's, not the authors'. The sample has about 150,000 distinct CDR3 sequences on record, approximately 6% of them singletons. Of the sample, 2% to 2.5% falls within the top ten clones.

The CDR3 numbers 12 residues from cysteine through phenylalanine. Of the read, only the CDR3 DNA is kept; its 36 bases are in frame from base 1. Trimming removed 1 base from V and 5 bases from J, leaving 8 bases between the germline ends. Sequences SQVTM (CDR1) and ANQGSEA (CDR2) are obtained from the germline V gene. The sample taken for sequencing was PBMCs or a T cell subset sorted from them (not recorded which). The receptor was derived from an adult woman who had mild COVID-19 (a few samples of this study predate the infection). The sample titles of this study are shuffled in the database, so cell type and time point are left out; the donor was told from shared clones. Rearrangement joined TRBV29-1 to TRBJ2-5; the D gene lacks a confident call. In nucleotide form, the sequence is TGCAGCGTTGAAGGGTCTGGGGAGACCCAGTACTTC. Its protein reads: CSVEGSGETQYF.